A selection of T cell receptor beta chains follows, all from one sample in a study of a mutant IDH1 vaccine in newly diagnosed glioma. Assay used: immunoSEQ multiplex PCR; TCRdb lists only in-frame clones, some missing. This table holds 80,000 to 100,000 clones, roughly 80% found once. The sequencing here drew on PBMCs, taken from a glioma patient treated with radiotherapy, temozolomide or both. These receptors came from a man aged 40-55 years with glioma. Some clones in this sample may be carry-over from other donors' samples. Each CDR3 is given with its conserved first and last residue. D genes are given only for firm matches. Not every row has a clone size; where given, it reads once, few, many or a size class.

d_call	v_call	j_call	clone_size	cdr3_aa	cdr3_nt
TRBD1	TRBV7-9	TRBJ1-4	NA	CASSTRQGAGNEKLFF	TGTGCCAGCAGCACACGACAGGGGGCCGGTAATGAAAAACTGTTTTTT
TRBD2	TRBV6-5	TRBJ2-7	NA	CASSGGGSGEQYF	TGTGCCAGCAGTGGGGGAGGGTCGGGCGAGCAGTACTTC
NA	TRBV6-1	TRBJ1-1	NA	CASTTGTEAFF	TGTGCCAGCACCACGGGCACTGAAGCTTTCTTT
NA	TRBV2	TRBJ2-7	NA	CASSEQGESYEQYF	TGTGCCAGCAGTGAACAGGGTGAATCCTACGAGCAGTACTTC
NA	TRBV30	TRBJ1-4	NA	CAQGDEKLFF	TGTGCCCAAGGGGATGAAAAACTGTTTTTT
TRBD1	TRBV10-1	TRBJ2-2	NA	CASSQPGTGKAGELFF	TGCGCCAGCAGTCAGCCCGGGACAGGGAAGGCCGGGGAGCTGTTTTTT
TRBD1	TRBV6-6	TRBJ2-5	few	CASSYPGTGETQYF	TGTGCCAGCAGTTACCCGGGGACAGGAGAGACCCAGTACTTC
NA	TRBV6-1	TRBJ1-5	NA	CASSPRGNQPQHF	TGTGCCAGCAGCCCGAGGGGAAATCAGCCCCAGCATTTT
TRBD1	TRBV19	TRBJ1-1	NA	CATEDRGRVAFF	TGTGCCACCGAAGACAGGGGTAGGGTCGCTTTCTTT
TRBD2	TRBV2	TRBJ2-4	NA	CASSVRGGEAKNIQYF	TGTGCCAGCAGTGTGCGGGGGGGCGAGGCCAAAAACATTCAGTACTTC
NA	TRBV30	TRBJ1-2	NA	CAGDKNYGYTF	TGTGCCGGGGACAAGAACTATGGCTACACCTTC
NA	TRBV27	TRBJ1-6	NA	CASSLGVNSPLHF	TGTGCCAGCAGTTTAGGTGTAAATTCACCCCTCCACTTT
TRBD1	TRBV5-6	TRBJ1-1	NA	CASSLWGGTVALNTEAFF	TGTGCCAGCAGCTTGTGGGGGGGGACAGTCGCCCTGAACACTGAAGCTTTCTTT
NA	TRBV6-5	TRBJ2-7	NA	CASRSIGAGTYEQYF	TGTGCCAGCAGATCCATTGGGGCTGGCACCTACGAGCAGTACTTC
TRBD1	TRBV14	TRBJ2-2	NA	CASSQRTGWAGELFF	TGTGCCAGCAGCCAAAGGACAGGGTGGGCCGGGGAGCTGTTTTTT